A single sample is the source of the 11 T cell receptor beta chains below, sequenced in a study of glioma-infiltrating T cells after dendritic cell vaccination. Method: immunoSEQ multiplex PCR; TCRdb's copy keeps in-frame clones and lacks some. This sample yields approximately 46,000 clones, of which about nine tenths are seen a single time; over 4.5% belongs to the top ten. Time point denoted: after dendritic cell vaccination, including at tumor progression/relapse. Sequenced here: blood, sampled after dendritic cell vaccination. The origin of the receptors is a human donor with glioblastoma.

V and J are TRBV9 and TRBJ2-7, with 9 bases that match TRBD1. V trimming: 4 bases; J trimming: 6 bases; junction bases outside the gene matches: 8. Germline CDR1 and CDR2: SGDLS and YYNGEE. The CDR3 contains 14 residues. The CDR3, as DNA: TGTGCCAGCAGCCCCCGGACAGGGGTTCGCGAGCAGTACTTC. As protein: CASSPRTGVREQYF.

This clone was seen once. This chain uses TRBV10-3 with TRBJ2-3; TRBD2 is a possible D gene (5 bases). Germline V gives CDR1 ENHRY, CDR2 SYGVKD. The CDR3 contains 15 residues. V was trimmed by 4 bases and J by 1 base, leaving 12 bases between them. The CDR3 sequence is CAISGVSRGTDTQYF. CDR3 sequence (DNA): TGTGCCATCAGTGGTGTTTCGAGGGGCACAGATACGCAGTATTTT.

This sequence joins TRBV28 and TRBJ1-4; D is perhaps TRBD1 (5 bases). The CDR3 sequence is 13 residues long. CDR1 and CDR2 (germline): MDHEN, SYDVKM. Trimming removed 6 bases at V and 6 bases at J, with 11 bases between. The CDR3: CASRAGPYEKLFF. CDR3 coding DNA: TGTGCCAGCAGGGCGGGGCCGTATGAAAAACTGTTTTTT.

The chain combines TRBV7-2 with TRBJ2-7, with 9 bases matching TRBD1. The V segment lost 1 base and the J segment 7 bases; nucleotides outside the gene matches: 8. Per the germline V gene, CDR1 is SGHTA and CDR2 is FQGNSA. The CDR3 extends over 15 amino acids. CDR3 loop: CASSLGGTGRLEQYF. DNA of the CDR3: TGTGCCAGCAGCTTAGGAGGGACAGGGAGGCTTGAGCAGTACTTC.

The chain links TRBV5-1 to TRBJ1-1; D gene uncertain. V shed 0 bases and J shed 2 bases, with 11 bases lying between them. The CDR3 is 15 residues long. Germline values: CDR1 SGHRS, CDR2 YFSETQ. The CDR3 here is CASSLAGELNTEAFF. The CDR3 DNA reads as TGCGCCAGCAGCTTGGCCGGGGAACTCAACACTGAAGCTTTCTTT.

CDR3 protein: CAISGDRGPDEQYF. As DNA, the CDR3 is TGTGCCATCAGTGGGGACAGGGGGCCAGACGAGCAGTACTTC. The chain recombines TRBV10-3 with TRBJ2-7; 12 nucleotides align to TRBD1. V gave up 4 bases and J gave up 5 bases; unmatched junction bases: 3. This CDR3 is 14 amino acids long. CDR1 is ENHRY, CDR2 SYGVKD, per germline.

The chain employs TRBV30 and TRBJ2-3; 14 bases fit TRBD2. Trimming cost V 3 bases and J 6 bases; bases outside gene matches: 5. The CDR3 consists of 15 residues. Per germline, CDR1 GTSNPN and CDR2 SVGIG (reference sequence). DNA for the CDR3: TGTGCCTGGAGCTCGACTAGCGGGAGGGCGGATACGCAGTATTTT. It translates to CAWSSTSGRADTQYF. Based on the CDR3 plus reference TRBV30 and TRBJ2-3, the full variable domain is SQTIHQWPATLVQPVGSPLSLECTVEGTSNPNLYWYRQAAGRGLQLLFYSVGIGQISSEVPQNLSASRPQDRQFILSSKKLLLSDSGFYLCAWSSTSGRADTQYFGPGTRLTVL.

The V and J genes are TRBV7-3 and TRBJ2-1; possible D gene TRBD1, 5 bases. Trimming removed 5 bases at V and 6 bases at J, with 17 bases between. Germline values: CDR1 SGHTA, CDR2 FQGTGA. CDR3 length: 15 amino acids. Here the CDR3 DNA reads TGTGCCAGCAGCCTAGACAGTACCGTTAGCAATGAGCAGTTCTTC. Protein sequence: CASSLDSTVSNEQFF.

The genes are TRBV19 and TRBJ1-5; D remains unclear. This CDR3 has 14 residues. Trimming pared 7 bases from V and 7 bases from J, leaving 17 bases between. In germline, CDR1 is LNHDA, CDR2 SQIVND (reference sequence). The CDR3 sequence is CASKPLEGSQPQHF. CDR3 in DNA: TGTGCCAGTAAACCTTTAGAGGGTTCCCAGCCCCAGCATTTT. Based on the CDR3 plus reference TRBV19 and TRBJ1-5, the full variable domain is DGGITQSPKYLFRKEGQNVTLSCEQNLNHDAMYWYRQDPGQGLRLIYYSQIVNDFQKGDIAEGYSVSREKKESFPLTVTSAQKNPTAFYLCASKPLEGSQPQHFGDGTRLSIL.

V and J are TRBV5-1 and TRBJ2-7; TRBD1 aligns across 7 bases. The CDR3 is 15 residues long. Germline V CDR1 and CDR2: SGHRS, YFSETQ. Trimming took 0 bases from V and 4 from J; bases not matched to a gene: 7. CDR3 nucleotides: TGCGCCAGCAGCTTGGCGCCAGGGGGATCTTACGAGCAGTACTTC. This sequence encodes CASSLAPGGSYEQYF. Using reference TRBV5-1 and TRBJ2-7 for the parts outside the CDR3, the full variable domain is KAGVTQTPRYLIKTRGQQVTLSCSPISGHRSVSWYQQTPGQGLQFLFEYFSETQRNKGNFPGRFSGRQFSNSRSEMNVSTLELGDSALYLCASSLAPGGSYEQYFGPGTRLTVT.

The chain carries TRBV18 and TRBJ2-1, with 9 bases that match TRBD1. The CDR3 is 13 amino acids. Per germline, CDR1 KGHSH and CDR2 LQKENI. J was trimmed by 10 bases and V by 8 bases; bases with no gene match: 9. The CDR3, as DNA: TGTGCCAGCGAGGGACAGGGCCTTTACGAGCAGTTCTTC. It specifies CASEGQGLYEQFF.